This TCR beta chain is drawn from a study of sequential checkpoint blockade in melanoma. Study-level background: Randomization was 1:1 between first-line nivolumab→ipilimumab and ipilimumab→nivolumab. After both sequences, patients received maintenance nivolumab. TCRβ was sequenced from DNA of about 96 pretreatment tumors. Overall study results and limits: Pretreatment TIL clonality tracked with response in the nivolumab-first arm.

Specified treatment: randomized to nivolumab then ipilimumab (arm A) or the reverse (arm B). This clone has just a few counts. The target antigen is unknown. Other DNA variants within this sample encode the same CDR3. TCRdb keeps only in-frame clones here, not all; method: immunoSEQ multiplex PCR. This sample has 7,000 or so clones, with roughly 20% found just once. The TCR was taken from a human donor with melanoma. Sequencing was performed on tumor tissue (inferred from file names), taken from a patient given nivolumab and ipilimumab in sequence.

The chain's CDR3 is CASSLVGNSNQPQHF. The DNA of the CDR3 is TGTGCCAGCAGCTTAGTCGGAAATAGCAATCAGCCCCAGCATTTT. This chain links TRBV11-3 with TRBJ1-5; the D is unclear. This CDR3 region has 15 residues. CDR1 is SGHNT, CDR2 YENEEA, per germline. The V and J ends lost 1 base and 0 bases respectively, with 7 bases between them.